This entry lists 8 T cell receptor beta chains sequenced from one sample in a study of CD8+ T cells in alopecia areata. Following extraction, RNA underwent reverse transcription to cDNA, which served as the sequencing template. Libraries were prepared by immunoSEQ multiplex PCR; TCRdb keeps only in-frame clonotypes and omits some of them. Of about 130,000 clones listed, more than 40% are singletons. The sequenced sample was CD8+ T cells sorted from blood, obtained at week 0. The receptor source for this set is a human donor with alopecia areata.

This clone was recorded once. V gene TRBV7-6 combines with J gene TRBJ2-5; D perhaps matches TRBD2 (7 bases). Germline CDR1 is SGHVS and CDR2 is FNYEAQ. V was clipped by 2 bases and J by 3 bases, with 19 bases between them. There are 17 residues in the CDR3. CDR3 sequence reads: CASSLFGGGGKKETQYF. CDR3 nucleotide sequence: TGTGCCAGCAGCTTATTCGGCGGGGGCGGGAAAAAAGAGACCCAGTACTTC.

The CDR3 bases are TGTGCCAGCAGTGAGTCCGGCAGGGACGGAGAGACCCAGTACTTC. Encoded protein: CASSESGRDGETQYF. This chain uses TRBV2 with TRBJ2-5; D possibly uses TRBD1 or TRBD2 (5 bases each). Deletions cut 3 bases from V and 4 bases from J, with 15 bases between. The CDR3 extends over 15 amino acids. Germline V gives CDR1 SNHLY, CDR2 FYNNEI.

V and J are TRBV7-6 and TRBJ2-7; D uncertain. V was trimmed by 3 bases and J by 2 bases, leaving 5 bases between them. The germline gives CDR1 SGHVS, CDR2 FNYEAQ. The CDR3 contains 12 residues. In DNA, the CDR3 is TGTGCCAGCAGCTTGGACCCCTACGAGCAGTACTTC. As protein: CASSLDPYEQYF.

The chain has TRBV7-9 and TRBJ1-6; D perhaps matches TRBD1 (5 bases). V dropped 1 base and J dropped 5 bases, with 18 bases sitting between them. Looked up from germline, CDR1 is SEHNR and CDR2 is FQNEAQ (reference sequence). The CDR3 covers 18 residues. CDR3 sequence (DNA): TGTGCCAGCAGCTTAGTTGAGGGGTATCGCTGGGATAATTCACCCCTCCACTTT. Translated, it gives CASSLVEGYRWDNSPLHF. Complete variable domain (other parts from reference TRBV7-9 and TRBJ1-6): DTGVSQNPRHKITKRGQNVTFRCDPISEHNRLYWYRQTLGQGPEFLTYFQNEAQLEKSRLLSDRFSAERPKGSFSTLEIQRTEQGDSAMYLCASSLVEGYRWDNSPLHFGNGTRLTVT.

V gene TRBV7-6 combines with J gene TRBJ1-1; the D is unclear. CDR1 and CDR2 (germline): SGHVS, FNYEAQ. The length of the CDR3 is 14 residues. V lost 5 bases to trimming and J lost 1 base, with 11 bases between them. The CDR3 loop reads CASSPVASNTEAFF. As DNA, the CDR3 is TGTGCCAGCAGCCCTGTGGCCTCGAACACTGAAGCTTTCTTT.

V and J are TRBV7-8 and TRBJ2-3; D ambiguous. This CDR3 has 15 amino acids. Per the germline V gene, CDR1 is SGHVS and CDR2 is FQNEAQ. V was pared by 1 base and J by 12 bases, with 20 bases between. The CDR3 spells CASSLGQALYLFQYF. CDR3 in DNA: TGTGCCAGCAGCTTAGGGCAGGCCCTGTATCTGTTTCAGTATTTT.

The rearrangement links TRBV2 to TRBJ2-4; the D gene is possibly TRBD1 (5 bases). The length of the CDR3 is 14 residues. Deletions cut 4 bases from V and 7 bases from J, with 14 bases between. The germline V gene has CDR1 SNHLY and CDR2 FYNNEI. CDR3 sequence reads: CASSVSRDRNIQYF. CDR3 sequence (DNA): TGTGCCAGCAGTGTATCCAGGGATCGGAACATTCAGTACTTC. The complete variable domain, with remaining parts taken from reference TRBV2 and TRBJ2-4, reads EPEVTQTPSHQVTQMGQEVILRCVPISNHLYFYWYRQILGQKVEFLVSFYNNEISEKSEIFDDQFSVERPDGSNFTLKIRSTKLEDSAMYFCASSVSRDRNIQYFGAGTRLSVL.

The V gene is TRBV13, the J gene TRBJ2-1; the match to TRBD1 covers 9 bases. The V and J ends lost 0 bases and 3 bases, in that order; junction bases with no gene match: 6. Germline assignment: CDR1 PRHDT and CDR2 FYEKMQ (reference sequence). This CDR3 is 17 amino acids long. CDR3 protein: CASSLGEGQGIYNEQFF. The CDR3 region has the DNA TGTGCCAGCAGCTTAGGCGAGGGACAGGGAATCTACAATGAGCAGTTCTTC.